A single TCR beta chain is shown here with its context. The data were taken from a study of blood T cell repertoires in COVID-19. In germline, CDR1 is MNHEY, CDR2 SMNVEV (reference sequence). Trimming took 6 bases from V and 3 from J, leaving 12 bases between them. The CDR3 loop spans 13 amino acids. Authors' processing steps: Estimates of nucleated cell counts were drawn from the amplification of reference gene primers. Sequencing used immunoSEQ multiplex PCR; TCRdb keeps in-frame clones, though not all of them. D and trimming were read from the DNA, whereas the V and J calls and clone size are those reported in that table. The top ten clones hold about 4.9% of a sample with around 180,000 clones, 65% to 85% of them seen once.

Specimen: peripheral blood. This clonotype was obtained from a woman between 25 and 40 years old with acute or convalescent COVID-19. The gene calls are TRBV27 and TRBJ2-7, with D possibly matching TRBD1 (6 bases). The CDR3 spells CASSTGSIYEQYF. For the CDR3, the DNA is TGTGCCAGCAGCACAGGGTCGATCTACGAGCAGTACTTC.